These 10 T cell receptor beta chains came from one sample sequenced in a study of post-analysis software for immune sequencing data. Study-level points and caveats: Four to six TRBV segments were significantly more frequent in patients than in controls. TRBV5-6, TRBV5-1 and TRBV20-1 were among these segments.

For these receptors, no antigen is known. Libraries were made from TCR beta cDNA, and they carried unique molecular identifiers. One entry per CDR3 protein results from TCRdb running MiXCR on the PCR reads. The sample yields hundreds of thousands of distinct CDR3 sequences, 25% to 30% seen once. Sequenced input: blood. All receptors come from a girl aged 10 to 17 with multiple sclerosis.

This clonotype was picked up a small number of times. CDR3 DNA sequence: TGTGCCAGCAGCTCAAGAGAGGGGCTTGCATCGCAGTATTTT. Translation: CASSSREGLASQYF. The V gene is TRBV7-8, the J gene TRBJ2-3; D possibly uses TRBD1 or TRBD2 (5 bases each). With 4 bases removed from V and 10 bases from J, the gap between germline ends came to 18 bases. The CDR3 covers 14 residues. Germline-derived CDR1 and CDR2 are SGHVS and FQNEAQ.

This clonotype has at least ten counts. The gene calls are TRBV20-1 and TRBJ2-5; D is possibly TRBD1 (5 bases). V was clipped by 1 base and J by 5 bases, with 11 bases between them. The germline CDR1 and CDR2 sequences are DFQATT and SNEGSKA (reference sequence). The CDR3 extends over 13 amino acids. CDR3 nucleotides: TGCAGTGCTAGAGCCCAGGGAAAGGAGACCCAGTACTTC. Protein sequence: CSARAQGKETQYF.

This clonotype was counted a few times. The chain carries TRBV7-2 and TRBJ2-3, with D unresolved. Trimming stripped 4 bases from V and 1 base from J, with 9 bases between. The CDR3 runs 14 residues. Germline-derived CDR1 and CDR2 are SGHTA and FQGNSA. The CDR3 loop is CASSSYEGTDTQYF. DNA of the CDR3: TGTGCCAGCAGCTCGTACGAGGGCACAGATACGCAGTATTTT.

This clonotype was observed a few times. The chain joins TRBV20-1 to TRBJ2-6, with 9 bases that match TRBD1. The CDR3 is 18 amino acids. CDR1 and CDR2 from the germline V gene are DFQATT and SNEGSKA (reference sequence). Trimming took 1 base from V and 0 from J; bases not matched to a gene: 7. The chain's CDR3 is CSARAPGQGVSGANVLTF. CDR3 in DNA: TGCAGTGCTAGAGCCCCGGGACAGGGCGTCTCTGGGGCCAACGTCCTGACTTTC.

The V gene is TRBV5-1, the J gene TRBJ1-1; D gene unclear. Germline CDR1 reads SGHRS; CDR2 reads YFSETQ. The germline V and J ends were trimmed by 5 bases and 0 bases, with 11 bases remaining between them. The CDR3 totals 14 residues. The CDR3 coding sequence is TGCGCCAGCAGGAGGCCCGGAGTGAACACTGAAGCTTTCTTT. Translation: CASRRPGVNTEAFF. The full variable domain, in which reference TRBV5-1 and TRBJ1-1 provide the parts outside the CDR3, is KAGVTQTPRYLIKTRGQQVTLSCSPISGHRSVSWYQQTPGQGLQFLFEYFSETQRNKGNFPGRFSGRQFSNSRSEMNVSTLELGDSALYLCASRRPGVNTEAFFGQGTRLTVV.

This clonotype was seen a handful of times. The chain couples TRBV29-1 to TRBJ1-1; D ambiguous. V was trimmed by 6 bases and J by 5 bases, leaving 13 bases between them. This CDR3 comprises 12 residues. Germline V gene data show CDR1 as SQVTM and CDR2 as ANQGSEA. CDR3 DNA sequence: TGCAGCGTACCCATTGGATCAACTGAAGCTTTCTTT. Its protein is CSVPIGSTEAFF.

This clonotype was recorded a few times. V and J are TRBV4-1 and TRBJ2-1, with 14 bases lining up with TRBD2. Germline assignment: CDR1 MGHRA and CDR2 YSYEKL. The CDR3 runs 16 residues. The V gene end was trimmed by 3 bases and the J gene end by 5 bases; junction bases not matched to a gene: 3. CDR3 DNA: TGCGCCAGCAGCCACCCGGGACTAGCGGGGGACAATGAGCAGTTCTTC. Translation: CASSHPGLAGDNEQFF.

The V call is TRBV28, the J call TRBJ2-2, with D unclear. This CDR3 has 13 amino acids. CDR1 and CDR2 (germline): MDHEN, SYDVKM. Trimming cost V 4 bases and J 0 bases, with 3 bases left between them. In DNA form, the CDR3 reads TGTGCCAGCAGTTCAGCGAACACCGGGGAGCTGTTTTTT. Its protein product is CASSSANTGELFF.

Notes on this clonotype: This may stem from a read error, because a much larger clone lies one nucleotide away. The chain combines TRBV7-9 with TRBJ2-5; D remains unclear. The germline V gene has CDR1 SEHNR and CDR2 FQNEAQ (reference sequence). V shed 4 bases and J shed 1 base, with 7 bases lying between them. The CDR3 is made up of 13 amino acids. This CDR3 is CASSWVGQETQYF. CDR3 bases: TGTGCCAGCAGCTGGGTGGGCCAAGAGACCCAGTACTTC.

This clonotype was picked up many times. The rearrangement joins TRBV6-1 to TRBJ1-2; D not resolved. This CDR3 contains 13 residues. Trimming left V 4 bases short and J 4 bases short, with 10 bases between. Germline V gives CDR1 MNHNS, CDR2 SASEGT. For the CDR3, the DNA is TGTGCCAGCAGTGTAGAAGGAGGCTATGGCTACACCTTC. This sequence encodes CASSVEGGYGYTF.